This T cell receptor beta chain derives from a study of shared clonotypes between healthy human individuals. All participating donors were Caucasian adults from Nashville, Tennessee. Both subsets, CD45RA+ naive and CD45RA-negative memory, were split from the CD4+ cells. Deep level was the assay's run setting. Using approximately 200 ng DNA, 25,000 to 35,000 T cell genomes, the sorted-subset replicate PCRs were run. TCRdb's table, derived via immunoSEQ multiplex PCR, lists solely in-frame clones and lacks some. The sample includes 2 million to 3 million clones, over 85% of them seen just once. Germline V gene lookup returns CDR1 SGHDT and CDR2 YYEEEE. The CDR3 covers 14 residues. V was clipped by 1 base and J by 1 base; unmatched bases: 1.

The receptor was isolated from a young man in good health. Some clones in this sample may be carry-over from other donors' samples. The chain is built from TRBV5-6 and TRBJ2-5, with 7 bases matching TRBD1. Sequenced input: naive CD4+ T cells from PBMCs. Subset denoted: CD45RA+ positively selected. CDR3 in DNA: TGTGCCAGCAGCTTGTCAGGGGGCCAAGAGACCCAGTACTTC. Its protein is CASSLSGGQETQYF.